This TCR beta chain was captured by sequencing in a study of early T cells in non-severe SARS-CoV-2 infection. V was pared by 8 bases and J by 4 bases, with 21 bases between. The CDR3 contains 15 residues. Germline V CDR1 and CDR2: SNHLY, FYNNEI. As part of library construction, unique molecular identifiers were attached to individual cDNA molecules. TCRdb recomputed calls from the 5' RACE reads with MiXCR, one row per CDR3 protein. The sample carries tens of thousands of distinct CDR3 sequences, approximately 10% recorded once. The chain recombines TRBV2 with TRBJ2-7; D is perhaps TRBD2 (6 bases). Sample: whole blood, taken at baseline. The TCR comes from an adult who was a healthcare worker with PCR-confirmed SARS-CoV-2 infection or an uninfected control (not recorded which). CDR3 region: CASAYGSLVSYEQYF. CDR3 nucleotides: TGTGCCAGCGCCTACGGGAGCTTAGTAAGTTACGAGCAGTACTTC.